This T cell receptor beta chain is drawn from a study of blood T cell repertoires in COVID-19. At the level of the study: Acute and convalescent COVID-19 specimens originated in the United States, Italy and Spain.

Participants came from some 26 US areas, aged roughly 18 to 90 years. Each participant's cohort was designated according to participant-reported clinical history. In germline, CDR1 is SGHRS, CDR2 YFSETQ. Trimming took 4 bases from V and 1 from J, leaving 11 bases between them. The length of the CDR3 is 14 residues. Clones were sequenced by immunoSEQ multiplex PCR, and TCRdb holds only the in-frame ones, with some missing. The data contain about 270,000 clones, less than 90% of them singletons. This sequence joins TRBV5-1 and TRBJ1-1; no reliable D call. This TCR derives from a woman aged 50 to 65 who had recovered from COVID-19. Material: PBMCs or T cells enriched from blood (not recorded which). The CDR3 spells CASSPTEKNTEAFF. CDR3 DNA: TGCGCCAGCAGCCCTACCGAGAAGAACACTGAAGCTTTCTTT.